This T cell receptor beta chain is from a study of blood T cell repertoires in COVID-19. Study in general: Both acute and convalescent COVID-19 samples were obtained from the United States, Italy and Spain.

Note on this clone: Other DNA sequences within the sample encode an identical CDR3.

Per the original data handling: It was from reference gene primer amplification that nucleated cell counts were estimated. The method was immunoSEQ multiplex PCR; TCRdb's version includes in-frame clones alone and lacks a portion of them. The V and J calls and the clone size are those of that table, but D and trimming were determined from the DNA. The table records 30,000 to 40,000 clones, roughly nine tenths of them present only once. Per the germline V gene, CDR1 is SGHDN and CDR2 is FVKESK. This CDR3 contains 12 residues. V shed 1 base and J shed 5 bases, with 3 bases lying between them. The sequenced sample consisted of peripheral blood. This sequence joins TRBV14 and TRBJ1-3; no clear D gene. The source of this sequence is a woman under 40 in a cohort sampled during active COVID-19. CDR3 protein: CASSQVRNTIYF. The DNA of the CDR3 is TGTGCCAGCAGCCAAGTTAGAAACACCATATATTTT.